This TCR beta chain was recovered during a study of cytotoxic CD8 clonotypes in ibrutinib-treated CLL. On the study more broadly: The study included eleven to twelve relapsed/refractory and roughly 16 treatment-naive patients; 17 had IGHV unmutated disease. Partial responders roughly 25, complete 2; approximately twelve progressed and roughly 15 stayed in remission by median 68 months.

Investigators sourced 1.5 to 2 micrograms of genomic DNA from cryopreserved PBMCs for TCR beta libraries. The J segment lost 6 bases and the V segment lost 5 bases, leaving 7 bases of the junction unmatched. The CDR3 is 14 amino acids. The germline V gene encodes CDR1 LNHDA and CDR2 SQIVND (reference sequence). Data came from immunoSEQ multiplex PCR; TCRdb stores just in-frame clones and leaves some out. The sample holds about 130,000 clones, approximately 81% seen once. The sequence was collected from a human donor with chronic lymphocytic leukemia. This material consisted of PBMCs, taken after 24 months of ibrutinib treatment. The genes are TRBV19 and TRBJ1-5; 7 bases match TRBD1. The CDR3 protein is CASSQQGLGQPQHF. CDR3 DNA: TGTGCCAGTAGTCAACAGGGGTTGGGTCAGCCCCAGCATTTT.